The 16 T cell receptor beta chains below were found in one sample sequenced in a study of cytomegalovirus exposure and HLA in healthy donors. This PCR relied on a set of 60 Vbeta primers and 13 Jbeta primers. Sequencing used immunoSEQ multiplex PCR; TCRdb keeps in-frame clones, though not all of them. The sample contains fewer than 250,000 clones, 70% to 80% of which appear only once. Source material: PBMCs. All receptors derive from a woman younger than 45 in good health and CMV-seropositive.

The CDR3 is CASSPTGLNQPQHF. The CDR3 DNA reads as TGTGCCAGCTCACCGACAGGCCTAAATCAGCCCCAGCATTTT. V usage is TRBV18 and J usage is TRBJ1-5; D may be TRBD1 (6 bases). The CDR3 spans 14 residues. Germline V gene lookup returns CDR1 KGHSH and CDR2 LQKENI. V was pared by 3 bases and J by 4 bases, with 10 bases between. Complete variable domain (other parts from reference TRBV18 and TRBJ1-5): NAGVMQNPRHLVRRRGQEARLRCSPMKGHSHVYWYRQLPEEGLKFMVYLQKENIIDESGMPKERFSAEFPKEGPSILRIQQVVRGDSAAYFCASSPTGLNQPQHFGDGTRLSIL.

In regard to this clone: Relative to the germline gene, one junction end is altered; a read error may explain this. The V gene is TRBV6-1, the J gene TRBJ2-5, with 11 nucleotides matching TRBD1. CDR1 is MNHNS and CDR2 is SASEGT in the germline V gene. CDR3 size: 16 residues. This CDR3 reads CASTERPGQGEETQYF. DNA for the CDR3: TGTGCCAGCACTGAACGACCGGGACAGGGGGAAGAGACCCAGTACTTC.

This clone showed up just once. The chain combines TRBV19 with TRBJ1-1, with D maybe TRBD1 (5 bases). Germline lookup yields CDR1 LNHDA and CDR2 SQIVND (reference sequence). The V end was cut by 5 bases, the J end by 4 bases, with 17 bases between. This CDR3 comprises 15 residues. This CDR3 reads CASSGRTGRGTEAFF. The CDR3 DNA reads as TGTGCCAGTAGTGGGAGGACGGGACGGGGCACTGAAGCTTTCTTT.

The rearrangement joins TRBV5-5 to TRBJ2-3, with a tentative D call TRBD1 (7 bases). V was shortened by 4 bases and J by 2 bases, with 14 bases between the two germline ends. This CDR3 comprises 15 residues. Germline V gene sequence: CDR1 SGHKS, CDR2 YYEKEE (reference sequence). The CDR3 spells CASSRGDSYTDTQYF. The CDR3 DNA reads TGTGCCAGCAGCCGCGGGGACAGTTACACAGATACGCAGTATTTT.

J is TRBJ1-1 and V is TRBV7-9; D gene ambiguous. Trimming pared 5 bases from V and 4 bases from J, leaving 8 bases between. CDR3 length: 12 amino acids. CDR1 SEHNR and CDR2 FQNEAQ come from the germline V gene (reference sequence). CDR3 sequence (DNA): TGTGCCAGCAGCCTCAGTATCACTGAAGCTTTCTTT. Encoded protein: CASSLSITEAFF.

The chain joins TRBV7-3 to TRBJ2-2, with a possible D match to TRBD1 (6 bases). The CDR3 loop spans 15 amino acids. The V and J ends lost 5 bases and 0 bases respectively, with 10 bases between them. Germline V lookup: CDR1 SGHTA, CDR2 FQGTGA. The CDR3 nucleotides read TGTGCCAGCAGCCGAGACAGGACGAACACCGGGGAGCTGTTTTTT. Translated, it gives CASSRDRTNTGELFF.

CDR3 sequence: CASSPDRKLFF. In DNA, the CDR3 is TGTGCCAGCTCTCCGGACAGAAAACTGTTTTTT. The chain recombines TRBV16 with TRBJ1-4, with D possibly being TRBD1 (6 bases). The CDR3 loop spans 11 amino acids. Trimming took off 8 bases at V and 10 bases at J, with 11 bases between the two ends. Germline loops: CDR1 KGHSY, CDR2 FQNENV.

The chain couples TRBV7-2 to TRBJ2-7; 12 bases align to TRBD1. Germline V gives CDR1 SGHTA, CDR2 FQGNSA. This CDR3 is 18 amino acids long. Trimming cost V 1 base and J 2 bases; bases outside gene matches: 9. CDR3 sequence: CASSLVFPWDRGPYEQYF. The CDR3 region has the DNA TGTGCCAGCAGCTTAGTGTTTCCGTGGGACAGGGGGCCCTACGAGCAGTACTTC.

This rearrangement joins TRBV5-1 to TRBJ1-2; D unresolved. The ends were cut back, 1 base at V and 7 bases at J, with 11 bases in the middle. This CDR3 comprises 13 residues. In germline, CDR1 is SGHRS, CDR2 YFSETQ. CDR3 nucleotide sequence: TGCGCCAGCAGCTTGTCAGGAACGCCTGGCTACACCTTC. It encodes CASSLSGTPGYTF.

The chain has TRBV29-1 and TRBJ2-3; D is unclear. V lost 1 base and J 6 bases, leaving 5 bases between the germline ends. The germline V gene has CDR1 SQVTM and CDR2 ANQGSEA. The CDR3 runs to 11 residues. The CDR3, as DNA: TGCAGCGTTGAAGTCCGGGATACGCAGTATTTT. Encoded protein: CSVEVRDTQYF.

This clone was seen once. This chain joins TRBV30 and TRBJ2-1, with 8 bases fitting TRBD2. The V segment lost 1 base and the J segment 8 bases; nucleotides outside the gene matches: 7. CDR3 size: 14 residues. Germline loops: CDR1 GTSNPN, CDR2 SVGIG (reference sequence). The CDR3 nucleotides read TGTGCCTGGAGTGCCGGGACTAGTATCTATGAGCAGTTCTTC. Encoded protein: CAWSAGTSIYEQFF. The entire variable domain, with the rest obtained from reference TRBV30 and TRBJ2-1, is as follows: SQTIHQWPATLVQPVGSPLSLECTVEGTSNPNLYWYRQAAGRGLQLLFYSVGIGQISSEVPQNLSASRPQDRQFILSSKKLLLSDSGFYLCAWSAGTSIYEQFFGPGTRLTVL.

The chain recombines TRBV5-1 with TRBJ1-2, with 7 bases aligning to TRBD1. Unmatched junction bases numbered 15, after V lost 4 bases and J lost 3 bases. This CDR3 spans 17 amino acids. Per germline, CDR1 SGHRS and CDR2 YFSETQ. In nucleotides, the CDR3 is TGCGCCAGCAGCGTGGGGGGACAGAGATCCATACACTATGGCTACACCTTC. It encodes CASSVGGQRSIHYGYTF.

The rearrangement joins TRBV4-3 to TRBJ2-3, with D uncertain. The CDR3 length is 13 residues. Germline CDR1 is LGHNA and CDR2 is YSLEER. V shed 0 bases and J shed 6 bases, with 7 bases lying between them. The CDR3 spells CASSQDSRDTQYF. DNA for the CDR3: TGCGCCAGCAGCCAAGATTCGAGGGATACGCAGTATTTT.

The genes are TRBV5-6 and TRBJ2-7; 10 bases are a match to TRBD2. This CDR3 spans 16 amino acids. In germline, CDR1 is SGHDT, CDR2 YYEEEE. Trimming took 0 bases from V and 3 from J; bases not matched to a gene: 6. The CDR3 DNA reads TGTGCCAGCAGCTTGGAGCTAGCGGGGGCCGTCTACGAGCAGTACTTC. Its protein is CASSLELAGAVYEQYF. The complete variable domain, with remaining parts taken from reference TRBV5-6 and TRBJ2-7, reads DAGVTQSPTHLIKTRGQQVTLRCSPKSGHDTVSWYQQALGQGPQFIFQYYEEEERQRGNFPDRFSGHQFPNYSSELNVNALLLGDSALYLCASSLELAGAVYEQYFGPGTRLTVT.

This clone was counted between two and nine times. This chain uses TRBV6-5 with TRBJ2-7, with TRBD2 matching over 9 bases. CDR1 MNHEY and CDR2 SVGAGI come from the germline V gene. The CDR3 has 15 residues. J lost 1 base, V lost 4 bases, and 5 bases had no gene match. CDR3 DNA: TGTGCCAGCAGTTTCGGCGGGGGGGGATCCTACGAGCAGTACTTC. This translates into CASSFGGGGSYEQYF.

The rearrangement joins TRBV27 to TRBJ2-5; D not certain. The better agreement between TRBJ2-7 and the DNA end casts doubt on the J call. Germline-derived CDR1 and CDR2 are MNHEY and SMNVEV (reference sequence). There are 16 residues in the CDR3. This CDR3 reads CASSLSPYRQSYEQYF. For the CDR3, the DNA is TGTGCCAGCAGTTTATCACCTTATCGCCAATCCTACGAGCAGTACTTC.